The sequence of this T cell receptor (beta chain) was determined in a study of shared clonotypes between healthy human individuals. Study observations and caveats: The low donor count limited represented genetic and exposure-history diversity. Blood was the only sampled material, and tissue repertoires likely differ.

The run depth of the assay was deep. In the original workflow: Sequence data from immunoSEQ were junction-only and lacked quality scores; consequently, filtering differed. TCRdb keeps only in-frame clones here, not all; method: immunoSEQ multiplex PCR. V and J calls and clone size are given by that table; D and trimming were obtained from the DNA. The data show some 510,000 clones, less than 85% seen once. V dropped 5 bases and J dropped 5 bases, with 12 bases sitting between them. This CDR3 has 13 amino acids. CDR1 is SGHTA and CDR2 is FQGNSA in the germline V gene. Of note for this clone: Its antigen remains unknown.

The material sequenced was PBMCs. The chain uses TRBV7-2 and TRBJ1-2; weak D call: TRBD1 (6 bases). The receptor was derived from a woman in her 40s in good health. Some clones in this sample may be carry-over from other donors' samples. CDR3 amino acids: CASSPDSLYGYTF. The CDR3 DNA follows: TGTGCCAGCAGCCCGGACAGTCTTTATGGCTACACCTTC.